Presented here are 8 T cell receptor beta chains from one specimen sequenced in a study of cytotoxic CD8 clonotypes in ibrutinib-treated CLL. Using immunoSEQ multiplex PCR, the repertoire was profiled, and TCRdb retains in-frame clones only, with some absent. The data hold approximately 130,000 clones, with 84% observed a single time. The sample in question was PBMCs, obtained after 24 months of ibrutinib treatment. The receptors come from a human donor with chronic lymphocytic leukemia.

V is TRBV2 and J is TRBJ1-3, with a tentative D call TRBD1 (6 bases). The CDR3 is 16 amino acids. Germline CDR1 SNHLY, CDR2 FYNNEI. Trimming removed 7 bases from V and 7 bases from J, with 23 bases in between. This CDR3 reads CASTKNGGRFGNTIYF. CDR3 in DNA: TGTGCCAGCACCAAGAACGGGGGCCGTTTCGGTAACACCATATATTTT.

The chain is built from TRBV7-3 and TRBJ2-5, with 7 bases lining up with TRBD1. CDR3 length: 13 residues. Trimming took 5 bases from V and 5 from J; bases not matched to a gene: 5. The germline CDR1 and CDR2 sequences are SGHTA and FQGTGA. CDR3 DNA: TGTGCCAGCAGCCCCGGGACAGCCGAGACCCAGTACTTC. This translates into CASSPGTAETQYF.

The chain links TRBV6-4 to TRBJ2-5, with 8 bases that match TRBD1. The end of the DNA is better explained by TRBJ2-7, so the J call may be wrong. The CDR3 has 12 amino acids. Germline lookup yields CDR1 MRHNA and CDR2 SNTAGT. CDR3 loop: CASSDGTGEQYF. DNA of the CDR3: TGTGCCAGCAGTGACGGGACAGGCGAGCAGTACTTC.

V and J are TRBV27 and TRBJ2-1; 8 nucleotides match TRBD2. Germline loops: CDR1 MNHEY, CDR2 SMNVEV (reference sequence). With 7 bases clipped from V and 10 bases from J, the junction kept 24 bases outside the gene matches. The CDR3 spans 18 residues. CDR3 loop: CASTRPGLEFRPASEQFF. The CDR3 DNA is TGTGCCAGCACCCGACCGGGACTAGAGTTTAGGCCCGCGAGCGAGCAGTTCTTC.

The rearrangement joins TRBV10-1 to TRBJ2-5; 7 nucleotides match TRBD1. V trimming: 2 bases; J trimming: 4 bases; junction bases outside the gene matches: 7. The CDR3 runs 15 residues. CDR1 is WNHNN, CDR2 SYGVQD, per germline (reference sequence). CDR3 loop: CASSETPTGLETQYF. The DNA for the CDR3 is TGCGCCAGCAGTGAGACCCCGACAGGGCTAGAGACCCAGTACTTC.

The chain has TRBV10-2 and TRBJ2-6, with D perhaps matching TRBD1 or TRBD2 (5 bases each). V lost 5 bases to trimming and J lost 0 bases, with 14 bases between them. CDR1 and CDR2 (germline): WSHSY, SAAADI. This CDR3 contains 17 residues. The CDR3 is CASSSGTAVSGANVLTF. The CDR3 region has the DNA TGCGCCAGCAGTTCCGGGACGGCTGTCTCTGGGGCCAACGTCCTGACTTTC.

This clone was seen more than once but under ten times. The chain has TRBV7-2 and TRBJ1-2, with D perhaps TRBD1 (6 bases). Germline values: CDR1 SGHTA, CDR2 FQGNSA. Trimming took 5 bases from V and 6 from J, leaving 16 bases between them. CDR3 length equals 14 residues. The CDR3 is CASSLRQDVDGYTF. DNA for the CDR3: TGTGCCAGCAGCCTTAGACAGGATGTCGATGGCTACACCTTC.

CDR3 amino acids: CASSLHRGGDTF. CDR3 coding DNA: TGTGCCAGCAGCTTACACAGGGGAGGCGACACCTTC. The V gene is TRBV7-2, the J gene TRBJ1-2, with 7 bases that match TRBD1. Per germline, CDR1 SGHTA and CDR2 FQGNSA. Germline trimming cut 2 bases from V and 12 bases from J; bases unmatched to any gene: 6. CDR3 length: 12 residues.